The T cell receptor beta chain described here comes from a study of control samples from healthy donors and cancer patients. Germline loops: CDR1 SGHDT, CDR2 YYEEEE. Trimming shortened V by 2 bases and J by 3 bases, and 9 bases separated the two germline ends. CDR3 size: 14 residues. The repertoire was sequenced with immunoSEQ multiplex PCR; TCRdb's copy has only in-frame clones and lacks some. This table holds 130,000 or so clones, roughly 94% found once. Points on this clone: This sample includes further DNA sequences coding for the same CDR3.

The sequenced sample was blood. The chain joins TRBV5-6 to TRBJ1-5; no clear D. This sequence was found in a man aged 35 to 55 in good health. This chain's CDR3 is CASSLGQFNQPQHF. CDR3 nucleotide sequence: TGTGCCAGCAGCTTAGGGCAGTTCAATCAGCCCCAGCATTTT.